Sequencing of this T cell receptor beta chain was carried out in a study of regulatory T cells in long-lasting Graves disease (dated by TCRdb to the early 2020s). As for the study more broadly: Antithyroid drugs had been taken for less than 3 months by newly diagnosed Graves' disease patients. Patients with persistent Graves' disease were compared with patients with newly diagnosed Graves' disease using TCR sequencing and RNA sequencing of peripheral blood. The study was conducted in China and was registered as a clinical trial. A total of about 35 samples underwent TCR sequencing, from about 13 patients with persistent Graves' disease and roughly 20 patients with newly diagnosed Graves' disease. Overall study outcomes, separate from this receptor: Persistent patients shared more public clonotypes among themselves (around 2,800) than newly diagnosed patients did (over 900). Peripheral blood alone was examined, since thyroid tissue, which constituted the primary lesion, could not be accessed. Persistent disease showed preferential use of TRBV28, TRBJ1-2 and TRBJ2-5, whereas newly diagnosed disease favored TRBV20-1 and TRBJ2-1. As a limitation, the authors acknowledged that the small sample size may reduce accuracy. Persistent Graves' disease patients showed lower TCR Shannon entropy and fewer highly expanded clones than newly diagnosed patients, suggesting clonal expansion. Only the TCR beta chain was sequenced and analyzed.

Library prep was done by multiplex PCR. Sequencing relied on an Illumina HiSeq 4000. CDR3 regions were amplified by Arm-PCR with iRepertoire HTBI primers to construct TCR beta libraries. Before sequencing, the PCR products underwent gel purification. On the authors' methods: Across samples, 60 to 70 TRBV and 13 to 15 TRBJ segments were identified and used for gene usage analysis of CDR3 amino acid clonotypes. Filtered high-quality paired reads were merged into contigs using COPE and FqMerger. BLAST was used to align contigs to the IMGT TRBV, TRBD and TRBJ reference genes, and CDR3 was defined following IMGT. Any clonotype with a frequency above 0.1% was counted as a highly expanded clone. Repertoire diversity was measured by Shannon entropy, and V-J evenness by the Gini coefficient. Clonotypes shared by more than one individual were considered public. In TCRdb, the public reads were trimmed at Q25 with fastp and aligned with MiXCR, with productive beta chains retained. Under each unique CDR3 protein, matching rows form one entry showing the most common genes and DNA. TCRdb, not the original authors, processed these V and J calls. The sample yields around 450,000 distinct CDR3 sequences; 15% to 20% were counted once. The top ten constitute more than 9% of the sample.

What this sample's time point label stands for: newly diagnosed GD, antithyroid drugs for less than 3 months. For both TCR sequencing and RNA sequencing, RNA was extracted from PBMCs in TRIzol. The diagnosis of Graves' disease was made according to American Thyroid Association guidelines. Recruitment of patients was carried out at an endocrinology department in Xi'an, China. From each patient, around 9 milliliters of peripheral blood was collected into an EDTA anticoagulant tube. Ficoll Paque Plus density gradient separation was used to isolate PBMCs, and no additional T cell sorting was done. An Agilent 2100 Bioanalyzer and agarose gel were used to assess RNA quality, and a NanoDrop 2000 was used to measure RNA concentration. This clonotype was counted between two and nine times. What this receptor recognizes is not known. Base qualities were left out, and no much larger clone turns up one base away.

The cysteine opens and the phenylalanine closes a CDR3 of 14 amino acids. The sequence is cut down to CDR3 DNA, 42 bases in frame from base 1. V loses 1 base, J loses 1 base, and the germline ends lie 9 bases apart. CDR1 and CDR2 are read off the germline V gene as SGHDT and YYEEEE. This same sample was also taken into another study, of T cells in Graves' hyperthyroidism and ophthalmopathy. From that second study: Stable Graves' hyperthyroidism was defined as the absence of progression to ophthalmopathy over 18 months of follow-up. Hyperthyroidism patients were aged 18 to 65 years and newly diagnosed, with disease duration of less than 2 months. Exclusion was applied to patients with uncontrolled infections, other autoimmune diseases, pregnancy or lactation. Clinical symptoms, serum thyroxine and TRAb, thyroid ultrasound, and orbital computed tomography formed the basis for the diagnoses. The first round of RT-PCR for the TCR CDR3 was performed with the HTBI primer set and the Qiagen OneStep RT-PCR kit. Most expanded thyroid clonotypes (frequency above 0.001) were also found in blood, which suggests that blood repertoires may mirror thyroid immune responses. A 13 V-J signature model separated ophthalmopathy from stable hyperthyroidism, with about 90% sensitivity and approximately 81% specificity in cross-validation and 80%/75% in testing. In validation, progression to ophthalmopathy was predicted by the model with around 71% sensitivity and 72.22% specificity, a median of 6.5 months before onset. TCR V-J signatures able to tell the groups apart were searched for in a discovery cohort of some 100 patients, of whom around 43 had Graves' ophthalmopathy and 57 had stable Graves' hyperthyroidism. Prospective prediction of ophthalmopathy was tested in an independent validation cohort of 18 to 20 hyperthyroidism patients and roughly 16 patients who later progressed to ophthalmopathy. The roughly 90 discovery patients were divided at random into training and test sets in a 7:3 ratio. Thyroid tissue and blood T-cell repertoires from about six Graves' hyperthyroidism patients were also compared in the study. Following sampling, methimazole starting at 30 mg daily was given to hyperthyroidism patients, and high-dose intravenous methylprednisolone was given to ophthalmopathy patients. Libraries were constructed in a second round of multiplex PCR, after which size selection and purification were carried out. Libraries were sequenced paired-end with 100 bp reads on an Illumina HiSeq2000. Raw data were processed with SOAPnuke, discarding reads with adapters, uncalled bases, mean Phred below 15, or no exact constant-primer or identifier match. COPE v1.2.5 was used to merge high-quality paired reads, and clonotypes were defined as unique nucleotide sequences. Clonotypes were aligned to IMGT TRBV, TRBD and TRBJ reference segments using MiTCR v1.1. Only V-J combinations with frequency above 0.0001, covering 99.2% of repertoires, were analysed. The TCS score was defined as the ratio of F50 (clonal expansion) to E x V (chaos), calculated using BLOSUM62-based TCRdist between CDR3 peptides within each V-J. Welch's t-statistics and random forest reduced roughly 530 V-J features to some 14, which were used in a naive Bayes classifier (R e1071). No statistical method was used to set the sample size in advance, and investigators knew the group allocation. The paper reports TCR Vbeta CDR3 sequencing of roughly 140 peripheral blood samples: approximately 41 ophthalmopathy, approximately 74 hyperthyroidism and around 17 progressor patients.

The sample was peripheral blood mononuclear cells (PBMCs), taken at new diagnosis, from a patient treated with antithyroid drugs. This chain joins TRBV5-6 to TRBJ2-7, and perhaps TRBD2 as D gene, on 6 matching bases. This sequence was found in a man aged 40-49 years with Graves disease. Donor details come from another sample of the same person, matched by shared clones. The CDR3 sequence is CASSLLGTSYEQYF. The bases read TGTGCCAGCAGCTTGTTGGGGACTTCCTACGAGCAGTACTTC.